These T cell receptor beta chains were read from a single sample in a study of blood T cells in healthy people across ages. Using its own MiXCR run on the 5' RACE reads, TCRdb lists one record per CDR3 protein. The data contain more than 500,000 distinct CDR3 sequences, 25% to 30% of them seen just once; the ten biggest clones take up about a fifth. Sequencing was carried out using blood. Source of these receptors: a woman aged 65 to 85 in good health. Each CDR3 is given with its conserved first and last residue. D genes are given only for firm matches. Only part of the rows carry a size: once, few, many, or a class if the clone is expanded.

D gene	clone size	V gene	J gene	CDR3 protein	CDR3 DNA
.	.	TRBV6-5	TRBJ1-6	CASSYSSKTGYNSPLHF	TGTGCCAGCAGTTACTCCTCTAAGACAGGTTATAATTCACCCCTCCACTTT
.	.	TRBV5-1	TRBJ1-1	CASSLEQVSVTEAFF	TGCGCCAGCAGCTTGGAACAGGTCTCGGTCACTGAAGCTTTCTTT
TRBD1	many	TRBV11-2	TRBJ2-2	CASSLGGRWSGELFF	TGTGCCAGCAGCCTAGGGGGCAGGTGGTCCGGGGAGCTGTTTTTT
.	few	TRBV5-1	TRBJ1-1	CASISEGTEAFF	TGCGCCAGCATCTCAGAGGGCACTGAAGCTTTCTTT
TRBD1	.	TRBV9	TRBJ2-3	CASSDARDRQYF	TGTGCCAGCAGCGACGCCCGGGACAGACAGTATTTT
.	few	TRBV6-2/TRBV6-3	TRBJ1-2	CASTPDRYNYGYTF	TGTGCCAGCACACCGGACAGATATAACTATGGCTACACCTTC
.	few	TRBV4-3	TRBJ2-7	CASSQMGRASRDEQYF	TGCGCCAGCAGTCAAATGGGTCGGGCCTCTCGGGACGAGCAGTACTTC
.	few	TRBV20-1	TRBJ2-5	CSAYQLGRVQETQYF	TGCAGTGCTTACCAGCTTGGCAGGGTTCAGGAGACCCAGTACTTC
TRBD2	few	TRBV11-2	TRBJ2-1	CASSLWSIAGASKCYNEQFF	TGTGCCAGCAGCTTATGGTCGATAGCGGGGGCGTCGAAATGTTACAATGAGCAGTTCTTC
TRBD1	.	TRBV5-1	TRBJ2-2	CANRDRPNTGELFF	TGCGCCAATAGGGACAGACCGAACACCGGGGAGCTGTTTTTT
.	few	TRBV20-1	TRBJ2-1	CSASKSLGGARGEQFF	TGCAGTGCTAGCAAGTCGTTGGGTGGGGCGCGAGGGGAGCAGTTCTTC
.	few	TRBV6-6	TRBJ1-1	CASSYTQNTGAFF	TGTGCCAGCAGTTACACTCAGAACACTGGAGCTTTCTTT
.	.	TRBV18	TRBJ2-6	CASSDRDPISGANVLTF	TGTGCCAGCTCGGACCGGGACCCAATATCTGGGGCCAACGTCCTGACTTTC
TRBD1	few	TRBV5-6	TRBJ2-5	CASSLLGTGHQETQYF	TGTGCCAGCAGCTTGTTAGGGACAGGGCACCAAGAGACCCAGTACTTC
.	.	TRBV20-1	TRBJ2-7	CSAPQGGTYEQYF	TGCAGTGCTCCACAGGGGGGGACCTACGAGCAGTACTTC
TRBD2	.	TRBV9	TRBJ2-5	CASSVAGGWETQYF	TGTGCCAGCAGCGTAGCGGGAGGATGGGAGACCCAGTATTTC
.	.	TRBV5-1	TRBJ2-1	CASRAEPTDNEQFF	TGCGCCAGCAGAGCGGAACCGACGGACAATGAGCAGTTCTTC
TRBD1	.	TRBV7-9	TRBJ1-6	CASSPRWDSLYF	TGTGCCAGCAGCCCCAGGTGGGACAGTCTCTACTTT
.	.	TRBV4-2	TRBJ1-6	CASSQEGWARNNSPLHF	TGTGCCAGCAGCCAAGAGGGTTGGGCCCGGAATAATTCACCCCTCCACTTT
TRBD1	.	TRBV4-2	TRBJ1-5	CASSPGEGALAQHF	TGTGCCAGCAGCCCAGGTGAGGGGGCCCTGGCCCAGCATTTT
.	.	TRBV5-6	TRBJ2-5	CASSTSGWETQYF	TGTGCCAGCAGCACGTCAGGGTGGGAGACCCAGTACTTC
.	.	TRBV20-1	TRBJ2-1	CSASEVGSPSNEQFF	TGCAGTGCTAGTGAGGTGGGGTCCCCCTCCAATGAGCAGTTCTTC
.	few	TRBV7-2	TRBJ1-2	CASSLPGRADDYTF	TGTGCCAGCAGCTTACCGGGGCGCGCGGATGACTACACCTTC
.	.	TRBV12-3/TRBV12-4	TRBJ2-6	CASSPRTETGANVLTF	TGTGCCAGCAGCCCGCGGACGGAGACTGGGGCCAACGTCCTGACTTTC
.	.	TRBV6-1	TRBJ2-2	CASISLKPTGELFF	TGTGCCAGCATTAGCCTGAAGCCCACCGGGGAGCTGTTTTTT
.	.	TRBV20-1	TRBJ2-3	CSARGPGTSTDTQYF	TGCAGTGCTAGAGGCCCCGGGACTTCCACAGATACGCAGTATTTT
.	.	TRBV7-3	TRBJ2-3	CASSSSSGADTQYF	TGTGCCAGCAGCTCTTCTTCAGGGGCAGATACGCAGTATTTT